These T cell receptor beta chains were read from a single sample in a study of cytomegalovirus exposure and HLA in healthy donors. Repertoires were generated with immunoSEQ multiplex PCR, while TCRdb's copy carries only in-frame clones and drops some. The sample has about 140,000 clones; more than 75% are singletons. Sample: PBMCs. Receptor source: a man between 40 and 49 years old in good health and CMV-seronegative. Each CDR3 is given with its conserved first and last residue. D genes are given only for firm matches. Size is stated for part of the rows, as once, few or many counts, or as a class when the clone is expanded.

>TRBJ2-3|TRBV28|-|14|-
CASSGSYPHDTQYF
TGTGCCAGCAGCGGGTCTTACCCGCATGATACGCAGTATTTT
>TRBJ2-2|TRBV21-1|once|14|-
CAVRGGVGTGELFF
TGTGCCGTCCGGGGGGGGGTTGGAACCGGGGAGCTGTTTTTT
>TRBJ2-7|TRBV5-1|-|12|-
CASSSAGYEQYF
TGCGCCAGCAGCTCTGCGGGCTACGAGCAGTACTTC
>TRBJ2-5|TRBV4-1|-|14|TRBD1
CASSQGTGDETQYF
TGCGCCAGCAGCCAAGGGACAGGGGATGAGACCCAGTACTTC
>TRBJ2-3|TRBV27|-|15|-
CASSLGGTSTDTQYF
TGTGCCAGCAGTTTAGGAGGAACTAGCACAGATACGCAGTATTTT
>TRBJ2-3|TRBV7-2|-|15|-
CASSPLRGNTDTQYF
TGTGCCAGCAGCCCCCTCCGGGGTAATACAGATACGCAGTATTTT
>TRBJ2-7|TRBV7-6|-|15|-
CASSLVPGAGNEQYF
TGTGCCAGCAGCTTGGTCCCCGGGGCGGGGAACGAGCAGTACTTC
>TRBJ2-6|TRBV30|few|19|-
CAWRGFTGDFNSGANVLTF
TGTGCCTGGAGGGGTTTTACAGGAGATTTTAACTCTGGGGCCAACGTCCTGACTTTC
>TRBJ2-2|TRBV27|-|16|TRBD1
CASSSLQGLDTGELFF
TGTGCCAGCAGTTCCCTACAGGGGTTAGACACCGGGGAGCTGTTTTTT
>TRBJ2-3|TRBV11-2|-|14|-
CASSLGVGGIGQYF
TGTGCCAGCAGCTTGGGGGTGGGGGGTATAGGGCAGTATTTT
>TRBJ2-1|TRBV19|-|15|-
CASSIGDSSYNEQFF
TGTGCCAGTAGTATCGGGGATTCCTCCTACAATGAGCAGTTCTTC
>TRBJ2-1|TRBV6-5|-|14|-
CASSYSAGHNEQFF
TGTGCCAGCAGTTATTCCGCGGGACACAATGAGCAGTTCTTC
>TRBJ2-7|TRBV25-1|-|16|TRBD2
CASSETGTSGSYEQYF
TGTGCCAGCAGTGAAACCGGGACTAGCGGATCCTACGAGCAGTACTTC
>TRBJ2-3|TRBV28|few|16|-
CASIPRWLRGADTQYF
TGTGCCAGCATCCCTCGTTGGCTCAGGGGGGCAGATACGCAGTATTTT
>TRBJ2-1|TRBV29-1|-|14|TRBD2
CSAHSGRIYNEQFF
TGCAGCGCTCACAGCGGGAGGATCTACAATGAGCAGTTCTTC
>TRBJ2-5|TRBV6-1|-|13|TRBD2
CASKTSGDLTQYF
TGTGCCAGCAAGACTAGCGGGGACCTAACCCAGTACTTC
>TRBJ2-5|TRBV7-2|-|15|TRBD1
CASSSTGTGIFAQYF
TGTGCCAGCAGCTCCACCGGGACAGGGATCTTTGCCCAGTACTTC
>TRBJ1-1|TRBV27|few|14|TRBD1
CASSFGGGGTEAFF
TGTGCCAGCAGCTTTGGAGGGGGCGGCACTGAAGCTTTCTTT
>TRBJ2-2|TRBV5-6|-|15|TRBD1
CASSWRTGGGGELFF
TGTGCCAGCAGCTGGAGGACAGGGGGCGGCGGGGAGCTGTTTTTT
>TRBJ2-3|TRBV6-5|few|13|-
CASSSPGSDTQYF
TGTGCCAGCAGTTCCCCAGGGTCGGATACGCAGTATTTT
>TRBJ2-7|TRBV4-2|-|15|-
CASSQEAGSSYEQYF
TGTGCCAGCAGCCAAGAGGCGGGGAGCTCCTACGAGCAGTACTTC
>TRBJ2-3|TRBV7-2|-|15|TRBD1
CASSFGTGGPDTQYF
TGTGCCAGCAGCTTTGGGACAGGGGGCCCAGATACGCAGTATTTT
>TRBJ1-5|TRBV5-6|once|14|-
CASSLVQGNQPQHF
TGTGCCAGCAGCTTGGTGCAGGGCAATCAGCCCCAGCATTTT
>TRBJ2-3|TRBV13|-|14|-
CASRPDKSTDTQYF
TGTGCCAGCAGGCCCGACAAGAGCACAGATACGCAGTATTTT
>TRBJ2-2|TRBV6-5|-|16|-
CASSYSGGAHTGELFF
TGTGCCAGCAGTTACTCGGGGGGAGCGCACACCGGGGAGCTGTTTTTT
>TRBJ2-1|TRBV5-5|-|16|TRBD2
CASSPGGGGLPDEQFF
TGTGCCAGCAGCCCCGGGGGGGGTGGTCTACCCGATGAGCAGTTCTTC
>TRBJ2-1|TRBV4-3|-|14|-
CASSQDTSRNEQFF
TGCGCCAGCAGCCAAGATACTAGCCGCAATGAGCAGTTCTTC
>TRBJ2-1|TRBV5-1|once|13|-
CASSAGSIDEQFF
TGCGCCAGCAGCGCCGGGAGCATCGATGAGCAGTTCTTC
>TRBJ2-5|TRBV7-6|-|15|TRBD2
CASSMTSGSGETQYF
TGTGCCAGCAGCATGACTAGCGGGAGCGGAGAGACCCAGTACTTC
>TRBJ1-2|TRBV5-1|-|16|TRBD1
CASSLVGQGFIYGYTF
TGCGCCAGCAGCTTGGTCGGACAGGGCTTTATCTATGGCTACACCTTC
>TRBJ1-2|TRBV27|-|15|TRBD1
CASSLRTGGGDGYTF
TGTGCCAGCAGTCTTCGGACAGGGGGTGGTGATGGCTACACCTTC
>TRBJ2-1|TRBV28|-|15|-
CASSFRGGGYNEQFF
TGTGCCAGCAGTTTCCGAGGGGGGGGTTATAATGAGCAGTTCTTC
>TRBJ2-7|TRBV11-2|-|12|-
CASSTETYEQYF
TGTGCCAGCAGCACTGAAACCTACGAGCAGTACTTC
>TRBJ2-3|TRBV5-6|-|15|TRBD1
CASSSGGRNTDTQYF
TGTGCCAGCAGCTCAGGGGGCCGAAACACAGATACGCAGTATTTT
>TRBJ2-2|TRBV9|once|12|-
CASSVSGGELFF
TGTGCCAGCAGCGTAAGCGGCGGGGAGCTGTTTTTT
>TRBJ2-5|TRBV6-6|-|16|TRBD2
CASSYSETSGGETQYF
TGTGCCAGCAGTTACTCGGAGACTAGCGGGGGTGAGACCCAGTACTTC
>TRBJ1-1|TRBV11-2|-|16|-
CASSLVAAGLNTEAFF
TGTGCCAGCAGCTTAGTGGCGGCAGGGTTGAACACTGAAGCTTTCTTT
>TRBJ2-1|TRBV19|few|14|-
CASIPSRVGDEQFF
TGTGCCAGTATTCCTAGTCGGGTAGGGGATGAGCAGTTCTTC
>TRBJ1-2|TRBV11-1|-|13|-
CASSLGQGYGYTF
TGTGCCAGCAGCTTAGGCCAGGGATATGGCTACACCTTC
>TRBJ2-1|TRBV7-9|-|18|TRBD2
CASSTGTSGGASYNEQFF
TGTGCCAGCAGCACCGGGACTAGCGGGGGGGCATCCTACAATGAGCAGTTCTTC
>TRBJ2-1|TRBV7-2|-|17|-
CASSLVFSAGPINEQFF
TGTGCCAGCAGCTTAGTGTTTTCGGCGGGGCCCATCAATGAGCAGTTCTTC
>TRBJ2-2|TRBV6-1|few|14|-
CASSAGRNTGELFF
TGTGCCAGCAGTGCGGGGAGGAACACCGGGGAGCTGTTTTTT
>TRBJ1-5|TRBV11-2|-|16|-
CASSLEGGGHNQPQHF
TGTGCCAGCAGCTTAGAAGGGGGGGGCCACAATCAGCCCCAGCATTTT
>TRBJ1-5|TRBV11-2|-|13|-
CASSQGLGQPQHF
TGTGCCAGCAGCCAGGGATTGGGTCAGCCCCAGCATTTT
>TRBJ2-7|TRBV4-1|-|17|TRBD1
CASSQVGTGVNSYEQYF
TGCGCCAGCAGCCAAGTAGGGACAGGGGTAAACTCCTACGAGCAGTACTTC
>TRBJ2-7|TRBV27|-|16|TRBD1
CASSATYRGSSYEQYF
TGTGCCAGCAGTGCCACCTACAGGGGTAGCTCCTACGAGCAGTACTTC
>TRBJ2-1|TRBV28|-|14|-
CASSFGGTDNGQFF
TGTGCCAGCAGTTTCGGCGGGACGGACAATGGGCAGTTCTTC
>TRBJ1-5|TRBV23-1|-|15|TRBD1
CASSNRGSLSQPQHF
TGCGCCAGCAGTAACAGGGGGAGTTTATCCCAGCCCCAGCATTTT
>TRBJ1-2|TRBV2|-|12|-
CASSEEAYGYTF
TGTGCCAGCAGTGAAGAAGCATATGGCTACACCTTC
>TRBJ1-1|TRBV6-1|few|16|TRBD1
CASSEPRGTGLAEAFF
TGTGCCAGCAGTGAACCTCGCGGGACAGGGTTGGCTGAAGCTTTCTTT